This TCR beta chain was found in a study of blood T cell repertoires in COVID-19. Measured with immunoSEQ multiplex PCR; TCRdb has only the in-frame clones, and not every one. This sample has tens of thousands of clones; less than 95% occur once, and the top ten carry around 0.52%. With V trimmed by 6 bases and J by 0 bases, 13 bases remained unmatched. The germline CDR1 and CDR2 sequences are KGHSH and LQKENI. CDR3 length: 18 residues. The V gene is TRBV18, the J gene TRBJ2-7; 11 bases are shared with TRBD2. Specimen: peripheral blood. The receptor was isolated from a man between 45 and 60 years old with COVID-19, enrolled during active disease. CDR3 in DNA: TGTGCCAGCTCGCCCGGGACTAGCGGCTTCCTTAGCTCCTACGAGCAGTACTTC. Its protein product is CASSPGTSGFLSSYEQYF.